This T cell receptor (beta chain) is from a study of memory CD4+ T cells and cytomegalovirus serostatus (dated by TCRdb to 2018 to 2020). The study in broad terms: The cohort comprised around 35 healthy Belgian adults, 9 CMV seropositive and some 24 CMV seronegative. To replicate a published TCR-based CMV serostatus classifier, the researchers sequenced the CD4+ memory TCRbeta repertoires of a Belgian cohort whose cytomegalovirus serostatus was known.

This clone was observed once. Its antigen specificity is not known. No quality values exist for individual bases; no much larger clone is one base distant. A FACSAria II was used to sort memory CD4+ T cells, defined as single viable CD3+CD4+CD8-CD45RO+ cells. CMV serostatus was determined with a Roche Elecsys assay detecting serum IgG against CMV pp150, pp28, p38 and p52. Once the samples were thawed, total CD4+ T cells were enriched through positive selection using CD4 magnetic microbeads. The samples came from a separate study whose specific focus was interrogating the CD4+ T cell memory repertoire. Peripheral blood mononuclear cells were isolated and cryopreserved according to standard operating procedures, and serum was stored at -80 degrees C. The staining used CD3-PerCP (BW264/56), CD4-APC (RPA-T4), CD45RO-PE (UCHT1) and CD8-Pacific Orange (3B5) antibodies, and Sytox blue was used to exclude non-viable cells.

The CDR3 covers 14 residues, taking in both the cysteine and the phenylalanine. Only the CDR3 portion is preserved as DNA: 42 bases, with reading frame beginning at the first base. V drops 0 bases and J drops 2 bases, leaving 7 bases in between. Reading the germline V gene (reference sequence) gives CDR1 SGHNT and CDR2 YYREEE. What the authors observed across the whole study: On the Belgian cohort, the classifier based on the original framework reached a median bootstrapped AUC of approximately 0.95, with a 95% CI of 0.76-1.00. Among the 150 to 200 previously reported CMV-associated TCRbeta sequences, about 71 showed up in the CD4+ memory repertoires, with each one found in between one and five individuals. The results were interpreted as suggesting that the CMV-associated TCR signature is largely present in the CD4+ memory repertoire. Only CD4+CD45RO+ memory cells were sequenced, in contrast to the original study, which included naive and memory CD4+ and CD8+ populations. For predicting CMV serostatus, the median bootstrapped AUC was approximately 0.96 using the original framework and less than 0.93 using a US-trained random forest.

The Quick-DNA Microprep Kit was used to extract genomic DNA from the sorted cells. Amplification of TCRbeta DNA was done with the immunoSEQ hsTCRbeta kit, following the protocol from the manufacturer. TCRbeta libraries were sequenced on an Illumina MiSeq instrument. Per the authors' processing: Following removal of out-of-frame sequences, a few million distinct TCRbeta sequences were retained, with an average of approximately 64,000 per individual. Two values were used to score each individual: the count of about 160 previously reported CMV-associated TCRbeta sequences and the total count of productive distinct TCRbeta sequences. A beta-binomial model was reimplemented in Python, and scikit-learn random forests with default parameters were trained on data from the US cohort. Classifier performance on the Belgian cohort was summarized as median AUC with percentile confidence intervals calculated over 10,000 bootstrap iterations. Held by TCRdb, this immuneACCESS table contains in-frame sequences only and omits some clones. Under half of the omission traces to an unresolved V gene where checked; the cause of the rest is unknown. V, J and clone size are those of that table, while D and trimming were read from the DNA. For this sample there are some 60,000 clones; around 80% appear just once. The ten top clones hold 1% to 1.2% of the sample.

In this chain, TRBV5-4 is recombined with TRBJ2-3; the D gene is unclear. Sequencing input: memory CD4+ T cells from blood. This TCR was recovered from an adult in good health and CMV-seronegative. The encoded CDR3 is CASSLVGFTDTQYF. The DNA sequence is TGTGCCAGCAGCTTGGTCGGGTTCACAGATACGCAGTATTTT.